A single sample gave rise to the 21 T cell receptor beta chains below, sequenced in a study of post-analysis software for immune sequencing data. Study observations and caveats: Roughly 5 TRBV segments, TRBV5-6, TRBV5-1 and TRBV20-1 among them, were found more frequent in patients than controls.

The library was made from cDNA and included unique molecular identifiers. MiXCR was run by TCRdb on the PCR reads, yielding one entry per CDR3 protein. Of over 700,000 distinct CDR3 sequences listed, approximately 30% are singletons. These receptors have no identified antigens. The specimen was blood. These receptors originate from a girl between 5 and 17 years old with multiple sclerosis.

There are many counts of this clonotype. The chain has TRBV5-1 and TRBJ2-3, with TRBD1 identical over 9 bases. With 1 base clipped from V and 3 bases from J, the junction kept 3 bases outside the gene matches. This CDR3 is 15 amino acids long. CDR1 is SGHRS and CDR2 is YFSETQ in the germline V gene. CDR3 loop: CASSLRQGGTDTQYF. The CDR3 coding sequence is TGCGCCAGCAGCTTGCGACAGGGGGGGACAGATACGCAGTATTTT.

J is TRBJ2-1 and V is TRBV28; D might be TRBD2 (5 bases). The germline V gene encodes CDR1 MDHEN and CDR2 SYDVKM. V gave up 6 bases and J gave up 9 bases, with 12 bases separating them. CDR3 length: 12 residues. CDR3 nucleotides: TGTGCCAGCAGAGACGGGGTTAGTGAGCAGTTCTTC. This sequence encodes CASRDGVSEQFF.

In the case of this clonotype: One end of the junction does not line up with germline, which may come from a read error. The CDR3 DNA follows: TGTGCCAACAGCTTAGGACTTAGGGCCACCTATGGCTACACCTTC. It encodes CANSLGLRATYGYTF. The chain links TRBV7-9 to TRBJ1-2; no reliable D call. Germline CDR1 and CDR2: SEHNR and FQNEAQ (reference sequence). The CDR3 is 15 residues long.

V gene TRBV28 combines with J gene TRBJ2-4; 13 bases are a match to TRBD2. Matching the DNA end better, TRBJ2-5 makes the J call doubtful. The CDR3 spans 16 residues. Germline CDR1 and CDR2: MDHEN and SYDVKM. The CDR3 here is CASSHGLAGDQETQYF. In DNA, the CDR3 is TGTGCCAGCAGTCACGGACTAGCGGGAGATCAAGAGACCCAGTACTTC.

This clonotype has only a few counts. This sequence joins TRBV7-2 and TRBJ2-7, with D unresolved. This CDR3 has 15 amino acids. The V and J ends lost 5 bases and 0 bases respectively, with 14 bases between them. Germline values: CDR1 SGHTA, CDR2 FQGNSA. CDR3 coding DNA: TGTGCCAGCAGCATGCGGCAGGTTTCCTCCTACGAGCAGTACTTC. Protein sequence: CASSMRQVSSYEQYF.

A note on this clonotype: The junction departs from germline at one end; a sequencing error may be responsible. The chain employs TRBV5-1 and TRBJ2-1; 9 nucleotides line up with TRBD1. CDR1 is SGHRS and CDR2 is YFSETQ in the germline V gene. This CDR3 is built from 15 residues. The CDR3 nucleotides read TGCGCCAGCAGCTGGGACAGGGTTCCCTACAGTGAGCAGTTCTTC. Amino acids: CASSWDRVPYSEQFF.

The J gene is TRBJ2-1, the V gene TRBV29-1; 9 bases are a match to TRBD2. The V segment lost 3 bases and the J segment 8 bases; nucleotides outside the gene matches: 8. This CDR3 has 14 amino acids. CDR1 and CDR2 (germline): SQVTM, ANQGSEA. CDR3 sequence: CSVEEGGGADEQFF. CDR3 DNA: TGCAGCGTTGAGGAGGGCGGGGGGGCCGATGAGCAGTTCTTC.

The chain is built from TRBV14 and TRBJ2-7; D possibly uses TRBD1 or TRBD2 (5 bases each). Germline values: CDR1 SGHDN, CDR2 FVKESK. The CDR3 spans 17 residues. Trimming stripped 0 bases from V and 2 bases from J, with 17 bases between. CDR3 DNA sequence: TGTGCCAGCAGCCAAGAAATGGGACGGGCCCATACCTACGAGCAGTACTTC. Translation: CASSQEMGRAHTYEQYF.

In DNA form, the CDR3 reads TGCGCCAGCAGCCCGGGGCGCGAAGCGGAGACCCAGTACTTC. Amino acids: CASSPGREAETQYF. The rearrangement joins TRBV5-1 to TRBJ2-5; TRBD1 or TRBD2 may be the D gene (5 bases each). CDR3 length: 14 amino acids. From germline, CDR1 is SGHRS and CDR2 YFSETQ. V gave up 4 bases and J gave up 5 bases, with 15 bases separating them. Based on the CDR3 plus reference TRBV5-1 and TRBJ2-5, the full variable domain is KAGVTQTPRYLIKTRGQQVTLSCSPISGHRSVSWYQQTPGQGLQFLFEYFSETQRNKGNFPGRFSGRQFSNSRSEMNVSTLELGDSALYLCASSPGREAETQYFGPGTRLLVL.

This clonotype turned up a few times. The CDR3 DNA reads TGTGCCAGCAGCCATAACGAGGGCAATGAGCAGTTCTTC. Translation gives CASSHNEGNEQFF. The V gene is TRBV28, the J gene TRBJ2-1; D may be TRBD2 (5 bases). Trimming stripped 6 bases from V and 6 bases from J, with 12 bases between. This CDR3 contains 13 residues. Germline loops: CDR1 MDHEN, CDR2 SYDVKM.

The chain recombines TRBV29-1 with TRBJ1-1; D unresolved. Trimming cost V 1 base and J 4 bases, with 7 bases left between them. Looked up from germline, CDR1 is SQVTM and CDR2 is ANQGSEA. The CDR3 runs 12 residues. For the CDR3, the DNA is TGCAGCGTTGAAGGAGGTGGCACTGAAGCTTTCTTT. This sequence encodes CSVEGGGTEAFF. Using reference TRBV29-1 and TRBJ1-1 for the parts outside the CDR3, the full variable domain is SAVISQKPSRDICQRGTSLTIQCQVDSQVTMMFWYRQQPGQSLTLIATANQGSEATYESGFVIDKFPISRPNLTFSTLTVSNMSPEDSSIYLCSVEGGGTEAFFGQGTRLTVV.

This clonotype was picked up a small number of times. For the CDR3, the DNA is TGCGCCAGCAGCTTGGGGGACAGTAAGGAGGAGACCCAGTACTTC. Translating gives CASSLGDSKEETQYF. V gene TRBV5-1 combines with J gene TRBJ2-5, with 7 positions matching TRBD1. V lost 0 bases, J lost 5 bases, and 7 bases stayed unmatched. This CDR3 contains 15 residues. Germline CDR1 reads SGHRS; CDR2 reads YFSETQ. The whole variable domain, filled in from reference TRBV5-1 and TRBJ2-5, reads KAGVTQTPRYLIKTRGQQVTLSCSPISGHRSVSWYQQTPGQGLQFLFEYFSETQRNKGNFPGRFSGRQFSNSRSEMNVSTLELGDSALYLCASSLGDSKEETQYFGPGTRLLVL.

The chain recombines TRBV7-6 with TRBJ2-2; D tentatively reads TRBD1 or TRBD2 (6 bases each). The V end lost 4 bases, the J end lost 4 bases, and 16 bases lay between the germline ends. The germline CDR1 and CDR2 sequences are SGHVS and FNYEAQ. This CDR3 has 16 residues. The CDR3 is CASSSTQKGGTGELFF. The CDR3 bases are TGTGCCAGCAGCTCAACCCAGAAGGGGGGCACCGGGGAGCTGTTTTTT.

This clonotype was picked up a small number of times. The chain has TRBV7-2 and TRBJ2-1; D gene ambiguous. With 1 base removed from V and 5 bases from J, the gap between germline ends came to 9 bases. This CDR3 has 14 residues. Germline V gene lookup returns CDR1 SGHTA and CDR2 FQGNSA. The CDR3 sequence is CASSLDRAHNEQFF. In nucleotides, the CDR3 is TGTGCCAGCAGCTTAGACCGGGCTCACAATGAGCAGTTCTTC.

This clonotype was detected only once. V and J are TRBV28 and TRBJ2-7; D possibly corresponds to TRBD1 (6 bases). The CDR3 is made up of 15 amino acids. V dropped 9 bases and J dropped 1 base, with 19 bases sitting between them. CDR1 is MDHEN, CDR2 SYDVKM, per germline. This CDR3 reads CASRTGKGRSYEQYF. The DNA for the CDR3 is TGTGCCAGTCGAACAGGGAAGGGTAGGTCCTACGAGCAGTACTTC.

This clonotype was observed a handful of times. Written as DNA, the CDR3 is TGCGCCAGCAGCCAAGGGGGGGGACTCTTAGGAGAGACCCAGTACTTC. As protein: CASSQGGGLLGETQYF. The chain couples TRBV4-1 to TRBJ2-5; TRBD2 aligns across 7 bases. The V and J ends lost 1 base and 4 bases, in that order; junction bases with no gene match: 9. The CDR3 is made up of 16 amino acids. Germline CDR1 reads MGHRA; CDR2 reads YSYEKL.

This clonotype was observed many times. The J gene is TRBJ1-2, the V gene TRBV10-3; 11 bases map to TRBD1. The CDR3 runs to 15 residues. Germline trimming cut 4 bases from V and 4 bases from J; bases unmatched to any gene: 5. Germline CDR1 reads ENHRY; CDR2 reads SYGVKD. CDR3 sequence reads: CAISAPGQGVYGYTF. In DNA form, the CDR3 reads TGTGCCATCAGTGCCCCGGGACAGGGGGTCTATGGCTACACCTTC.

This clonotype turned up a few times. This sequence joins TRBV12-3 or TRBV12-4 and TRBJ2-1; 8 nucleotides align to TRBD2. J gave up 7 bases and V 5 bases, and 13 bases lay outside the gene matches. The CDR3 is 16 amino acids. The CDR3 region is CASSITSGLAWNEQFF. The DNA of the CDR3 is TGTGCCAGCAGTATCACTAGCGGCCTAGCTTGGAATGAGCAGTTCTTC.

In this sample, this clonotype turned up a few times. CDR3 bases: TGTGCCAGCAGCCGGGGGACAGGAGGCAATCAGCCCCAGCATTTT. It translates to CASSRGTGGNQPQHF. The chain employs TRBV3-1 and TRBJ1-5, with 8 bases aligning to TRBD1. Germline loops: CDR1 LGHDT, CDR2 YNNKEL (reference sequence). Trimming removed 4 bases from V and 2 bases from J; junction bases left unmatched: 4. The CDR3 length is 15 residues.

The chain joins TRBV10-3 to TRBJ1-6, with TRBD1 as a possible D gene (6 bases). The CDR3 contains 14 residues. Deletions cut 5 bases from V and 10 bases from J, with 15 bases between. Germline V gene data show CDR1 as ENHRY and CDR2 as SYGVKD. The CDR3 DNA sequence: TGTGCCATCAGTAAAGGGGGGAGTGAGTCACCCCTCCACTTT. Its protein product is CAISKGGSESPLHF.

The V and J genes are TRBV20-1 and TRBJ1-4; D is possibly TRBD1 (5 bases). Trimming stripped 5 bases from V and 8 bases from J, with 15 bases between. This CDR3 is 13 amino acids long. Germline-derived CDR1 and CDR2 are DFQATT and SNEGSKA (reference sequence). CDR3 protein: CSAPGQRKEKLFF. DNA for the CDR3: TGCAGTGCTCCGGGGCAAAGGAAAGAAAAACTGTTTTTT.